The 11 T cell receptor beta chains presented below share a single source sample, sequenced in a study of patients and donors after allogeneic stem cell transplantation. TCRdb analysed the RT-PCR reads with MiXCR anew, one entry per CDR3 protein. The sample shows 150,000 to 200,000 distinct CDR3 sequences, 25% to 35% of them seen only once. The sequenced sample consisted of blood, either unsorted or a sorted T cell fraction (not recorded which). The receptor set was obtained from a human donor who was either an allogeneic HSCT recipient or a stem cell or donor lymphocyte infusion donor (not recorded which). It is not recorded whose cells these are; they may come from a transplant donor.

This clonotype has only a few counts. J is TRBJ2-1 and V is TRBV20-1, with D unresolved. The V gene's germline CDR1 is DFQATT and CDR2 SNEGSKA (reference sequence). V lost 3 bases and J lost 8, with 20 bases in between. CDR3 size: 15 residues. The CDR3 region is CSARGYMGGIHEQFF. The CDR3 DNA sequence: TGCAGTGCTAGGGGATACATGGGCGGCATCCATGAGCAGTTCTTC.

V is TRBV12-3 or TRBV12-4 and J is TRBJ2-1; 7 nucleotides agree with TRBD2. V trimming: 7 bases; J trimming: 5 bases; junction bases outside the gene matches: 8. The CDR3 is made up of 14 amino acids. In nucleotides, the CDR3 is TGTGCCAGCAACCCTTTGCGGGAGAACAATGAGCAGTTCTTC. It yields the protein CASNPLRENNEQFF.

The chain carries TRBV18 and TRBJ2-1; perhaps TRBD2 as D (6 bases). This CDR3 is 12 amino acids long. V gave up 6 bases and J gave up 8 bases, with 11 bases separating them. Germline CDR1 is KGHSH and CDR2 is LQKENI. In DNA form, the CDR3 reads TGTGCCAGCTCCGCCGGGGGTCATGAGCAGTTCTTC. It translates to CASSAGGHEQFF.

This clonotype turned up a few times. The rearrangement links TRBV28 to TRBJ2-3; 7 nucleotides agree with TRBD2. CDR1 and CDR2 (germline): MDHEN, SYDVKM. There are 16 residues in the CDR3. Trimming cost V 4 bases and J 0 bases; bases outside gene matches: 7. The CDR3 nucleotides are TGTGCCAGCAGTTCCCCGGGAGGTTTTAGCACAGATACGCAGTATTTT. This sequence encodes CASSSPGGFSTDTQYF. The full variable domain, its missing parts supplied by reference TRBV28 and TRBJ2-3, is DVKVTQSSRYLVKRTGEKVFLECVQDMDHENMFWYRQDPGLGLRLIYFSYDVKMKEKGDIPEGYSVSREKKERFSLILESASTNQTSMYLCASSSPGGFSTDTQYFGPGTRLTVL.

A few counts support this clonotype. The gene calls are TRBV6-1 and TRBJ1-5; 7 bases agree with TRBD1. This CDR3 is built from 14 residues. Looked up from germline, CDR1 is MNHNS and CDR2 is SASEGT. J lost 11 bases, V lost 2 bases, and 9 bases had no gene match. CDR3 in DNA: TGTGCCAGCAGTGAACGGACAGGCGGAACTTCCCAGCATTTT. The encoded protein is CASSERTGGTSQHF.

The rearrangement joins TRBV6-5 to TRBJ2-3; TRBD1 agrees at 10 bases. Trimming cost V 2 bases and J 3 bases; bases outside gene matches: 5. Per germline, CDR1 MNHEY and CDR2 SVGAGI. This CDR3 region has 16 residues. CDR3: CASSYRQGAYTDTQYF. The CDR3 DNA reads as TGTGCCAGCAGTTACAGACAGGGGGCATATACAGATACGCAGTATTTT.

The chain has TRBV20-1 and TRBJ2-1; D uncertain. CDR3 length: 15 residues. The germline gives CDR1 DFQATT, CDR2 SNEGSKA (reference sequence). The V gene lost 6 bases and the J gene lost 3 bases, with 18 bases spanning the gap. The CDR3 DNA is TGCAGTGCCAAAAAATCTAGAAGATACTACAATGAGCAGTTCTTC. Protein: CSAKKSRRYYNEQFF.

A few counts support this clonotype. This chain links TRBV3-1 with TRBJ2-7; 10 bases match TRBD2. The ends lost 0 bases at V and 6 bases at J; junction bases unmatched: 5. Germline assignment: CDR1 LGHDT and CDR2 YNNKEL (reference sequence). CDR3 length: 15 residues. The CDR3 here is CASSQELAGIGEQYF. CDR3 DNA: TGTGCCAGCAGCCAAGAACTAGCGGGAATTGGCGAGCAGTACTTC.

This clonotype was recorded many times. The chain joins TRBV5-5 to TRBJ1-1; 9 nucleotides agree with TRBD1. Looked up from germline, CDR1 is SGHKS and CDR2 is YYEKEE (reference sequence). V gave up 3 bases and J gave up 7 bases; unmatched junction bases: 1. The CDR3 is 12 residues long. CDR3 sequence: CASSSTGGEAFF. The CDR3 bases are TGTGCCAGCAGCTCGACAGGGGGTGAAGCTTTCTTT.

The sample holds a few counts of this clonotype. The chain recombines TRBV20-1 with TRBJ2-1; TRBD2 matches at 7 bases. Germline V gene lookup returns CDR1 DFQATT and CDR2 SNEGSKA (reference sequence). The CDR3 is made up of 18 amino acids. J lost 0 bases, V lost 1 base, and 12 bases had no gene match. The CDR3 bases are TGCAGTGCTAGAGGGGAGGGTAGCGGGCCAAGCTCCTACAATGAGCAGTTCTTC. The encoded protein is CSARGEGSGPSSYNEQFF.

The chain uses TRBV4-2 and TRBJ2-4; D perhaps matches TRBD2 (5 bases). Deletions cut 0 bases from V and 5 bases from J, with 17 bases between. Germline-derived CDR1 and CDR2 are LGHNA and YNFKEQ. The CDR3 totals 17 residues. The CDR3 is CASSQDAGEYTENIQYF. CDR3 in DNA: TGTGCCAGCAGCCAAGATGCGGGTGAATATACCGAAAACATTCAGTACTTC.